This T cell receptor (beta chain) emerged from a study of blood T cells in healthy people across ages. At the level of the study: In model experiments, template switching was able to capture about one barcoded beta molecule for every two T cells that were present.

In its sample, this clonotype was seen once. Its antigen remains unknown. General study findings and limits: Per million T cells, TCR beta diversity dropped roughly linearly as age increased.

Per germline, CDR1 KGHSY and CDR2 FQNENV. The CDR3 is 13 amino acids. It was with a sample-barcoded 5' primer and a J-beta primer mix that a second PCR of roughly 6 to 12 cycles was run. The template-switch adaptor was a 5' adaptor with 12 random nucleotides. It tagged each cDNA molecule. Individual samples furnished no less than 2.5 million CDR3-containing paired-end reads apiece. One entry per CDR3 protein, called by TCRdb with MiXCR from the 5' RACE reads. The table records approximately 730,000 distinct CDR3 sequences, approximately 55% of them present only once. The source of this sequence is a man older than 75 in good health. The sample was blood. The V and J genes are TRBV16 and TRBJ2-4, with TRBD2 as a possible D gene (5 bases). The closer fit of TRBJ2-7 to the DNA end suggests the J call may be wrong. The chain's CDR3 is CASSHGLLYEQYF. CDR3 DNA: TGTGCCAGCAGCCACGGACTGCTCTACGAGCAGTACTTC.